The 27 T cell receptor beta chains reported below all come from one sample, sequenced in a study of shared clonotypes between healthy human individuals. Sequencing used immunoSEQ multiplex PCR; TCRdb keeps in-frame clones, though not all of them. Altogether roughly 2 million clones are present, approximately 95% being singletons, with the ten largest covering more than 0.95%. The naive CD8 fraction comprised CD45RO-negative cells positively selected for CCR7 and excluded terminally differentiated effector memory CD45RA+ cells. Source material: naive CD8+ T cells sorted from blood. The source is a man between 18 and 35 years old in good health.

J is TRBJ2-2 and V is TRBV30; D gene uncertain. V lost 4 bases and J 4 bases, leaving 10 bases between the germline ends. The germline V gene encodes CDR1 GTSNPN and CDR2 SVGIG (reference sequence). The CDR3 is made up of 13 amino acids. DNA of the CDR3: TGTGCCTGGACCCCATCAGGCACCGGGGAGCTGTTTTTT. The encoded protein is CAWTPSGTGELFF.

The rearrangement uses TRBV9 and TRBJ2-5, with D perhaps matching TRBD1 (5 bases). The V and J ends lost 4 bases and 1 base respectively, with 14 bases between them. This CDR3 spans 15 amino acids. Germline-derived CDR1 and CDR2 are SGDLS and YYNGEE. The CDR3 region has the DNA TGTGCCAGCAGCCCTCGCTGGGGCACCCAAGAGACCCAGTACTTC. This encodes CASSPRWGTQETQYF. Complete variable domain (other parts from reference TRBV9 and TRBJ2-5): DSGVTQTPKHLITATGQRVTLRCSPRSGDLSVYWYQQSLDQGLQFLIQYYNGEERAKGNILERFSAQQFPDLHSELNLSSLELGDSALYFCASSPRWGTQETQYFGPGTRLLVL.

The chain recombines TRBV27 with TRBJ2-2; D unclear. The length of the CDR3 is 15 residues. Per the germline V gene, CDR1 is MNHEY and CDR2 is SMNVEV (reference sequence). The V end was cut by 5 bases, the J end by 1 base, with 11 bases between. The CDR3 DNA follows: TGTGCCAGCAGTGAACTTAACCTGAACACCGGGGAGCTGTTTTTT. This sequence encodes CASSELNLNTGELFF.

This clone showed up just once. V and J are TRBV7-9 and TRBJ2-7; 9 positions agree with TRBD2. In germline, CDR1 is SEHNR, CDR2 FQNEAQ (reference sequence). The CDR3 has 13 amino acids. Trimming at V came to 5 bases and at J to 2 bases, leaving 1 base not matched to a gene. The CDR3 sequence: CASSAGGPYEQYF. The CDR3 DNA reads TGTGCCAGCAGCGCGGGGGGGCCCTACGAGCAGTACTTC. Looking up the rest from reference TRBV7-9 and TRBJ2-7 gives the full variable domain: DTGVSQNPRHKITKRGQNVTFRCDPISEHNRLYWYRQTLGQGPEFLTYFQNEAQLEKSRLLSDRFSAERPKGSFSTLEIQRTEQGDSAMYLCASSAGGPYEQYFGPGTRLTVT.

V is TRBV19 and J is TRBJ2-1; the D gene could be TRBD1 or TRBD2 (6 bases each). The CDR3 spans 16 residues. V lost 4 bases, J lost 0 bases, and 13 bases lay in between. Germline loops: CDR1 LNHDA, CDR2 SQIVND (reference sequence). For the CDR3, the DNA is TGTGCCAGTAGTAAGACCGGGGGCCGCTCCTACAATGAGCAGTTCTTC. Its protein product is CASSKTGGRSYNEQFF.

The rearrangement uses TRBV2 and TRBJ2-7; either TRBD1 or TRBD2 may fit D (5 bases each). Germline CDR1 SNHLY, CDR2 FYNNEI. There are 12 residues in the CDR3. V gave up 7 bases and J gave up 7 bases, with 14 bases separating them. CDR3 in DNA: TGTGCCAGCAACGTGGGGGAAGGGGAGCAGTACTTC. Translated: CASNVGEGEQYF. The whole variable domain, remainder taken from reference TRBV2 and TRBJ2-7, is EPEVTQTPSHQVTQMGQEVILRCVPISNHLYFYWYRQILGQKVEFLVSFYNNEISEKSEIFDDQFSVERPDGSNFTLKIRSTKLEDSAMYFCASNVGEGEQYFGPGTRLTVT.

Remarks on this clone: Other DNA sequences in this specimen translate into the identical CDR3. J is TRBJ2-7 and V is TRBV13, with TRBD2 matching 10 bases. Per germline, CDR1 PRHDT and CDR2 FYEKMQ (reference sequence). Germline trimming cut 0 bases from V and 2 bases from J; bases unmatched to any gene: 1. The CDR3 has 15 residues. CDR3 nucleotides: TGTGCCAGCAGCTTAGGGCTAGCGGGGGCCTACGAGCAGTACTTC. Its translation is CASSLGLAGAYEQYF.

The chain is built from TRBV4-1 and TRBJ1-6; D might be TRBD1 (6 bases). This CDR3 has 16 residues. V was cut by 2 bases and J by 10 bases, with 18 bases left in between. Germline CDR1 reads MGHRA; CDR2 reads YSYEKL. The CDR3 bases are TGCGCCAGCAGCCAATCCGGGGACACCGGGAGGTCACCCCTCCACTTT. This codes for CASSQSGDTGRSPLHF.

This clone appeared a few times. V is TRBV4-1 and J is TRBJ2-2; D call uncertain. The germline gives CDR1 MGHRA, CDR2 YSYEKL. The V end was cut by 0 bases, the J end by 5 bases, with 7 bases between. The CDR3 spans 14 residues. CDR3 DNA: TGCGCCAGCAGCCAAGATATCAATACCGGGGAGCTGTTTTTT. Amino acids: CASSQDINTGELFF.

This clone showed up just once. The sample contains more than one DNA sequence encoding this CDR3. DNA of the CDR3: TGTGCCAGCAGCTTAGCGGGAAGCACAGATACGCAGTATTTT. The encoded protein is CASSLAGSTDTQYF. This sequence joins TRBV13 and TRBJ2-3; D may be TRBD2 (5 bases). CDR3 length equals 14 residues. V lost 1 base and J lost 0, with 5 bases in between. From germline, CDR1 is PRHDT and CDR2 FYEKMQ (reference sequence).

The genes are TRBV30 and TRBJ1-4; D is ambiguous. The CDR3 is made up of 13 amino acids. With 3 bases removed from V and 7 bases from J, the gap between germline ends came to 12 bases. Germline CDR1 reads GTSNPN; CDR2 reads SVGIG (reference sequence). This CDR3 reads CAWSPLGPEKLFF. For the CDR3, the DNA is TGTGCCTGGAGCCCCTTAGGGCCTGAAAAACTGTTTTTT.

This chain uses TRBV27 with TRBJ1-3; no clear D. CDR1 and CDR2 from the germline V gene are MNHEY and SMNVEV (reference sequence). V lost 7 bases to trimming and J lost 0 bases, with 7 bases between them. The CDR3 is made up of 13 amino acids. The CDR3 sequence is CASKRDSGNTIYF. DNA for the CDR3: TGTGCCAGCAAGCGGGACTCTGGAAACACCATATATTTT.

The J gene is TRBJ2-3, the V gene TRBV5-5, with D possibly TRBD1 on 5 matching bases. V lost 1 base and J lost 4, with 7 bases in between. CDR1 is SGHKS, CDR2 YYEKEE, per germline (reference sequence). The CDR3 consists of 13 residues. DNA of the CDR3: TGTGCCAGCAGCTTGTGGGGCGCAGATACGCAGTATTTT. Translation gives CASSLWGADTQYF.

The V and J genes are TRBV6-5 and TRBJ2-3, with 7 nucleotides matching TRBD2. Germline CDR1 MNHEY, CDR2 SVGAGI. The CDR3 has 15 amino acids. The ends lost 5 bases at V and 0 bases at J; junction bases unmatched: 5. The CDR3 nucleotides are TGTGCCAGCAGTCTTGGGACTATTAGCACAGATACGCAGTATTTT. It encodes CASSLGTISTDTQYF.

The chain combines TRBV9 with TRBJ2-2; D is possibly TRBD1 or TRBD2 (6 bases each). Germline CDR1 and CDR2: SGDLS and YYNGEE. The V end lost 4 bases, the J end lost 4 bases, and 11 bases lay between the germline ends. The CDR3 has 14 residues. CDR3 in amino acids: CASSRGAGTGELFF. For the CDR3, the DNA is TGTGCCAGCAGCAGGGGGGCGGGCACCGGGGAGCTGTTTTTT.

This chain joins TRBV18 and TRBJ2-5; 10 bases fit TRBD1. The junction had 5 bases not matched to a gene; V was cut back by 5 bases and J by 8 bases. This CDR3 spans 13 amino acids. Germline CDR1 is KGHSH and CDR2 is LQKENI. CDR3: CASSSGTGDTQYF. CDR3 coding DNA: TGTGCCAGCTCATCCGGGACAGGGGACACCCAGTACTTC.

To note about this clone: Distinct nucleotide sequences in the sample also encode this CDR3. The genes are TRBV5-1 and TRBJ2-7, with D perhaps being TRBD1 or TRBD2 (5 bases each). The V end lost 4 bases, the J end lost 5 bases, and 10 bases lay between the germline ends. CDR1 SGHRS and CDR2 YFSETQ come from the germline V gene. The CDR3 sequence is 12 residues long. This chain's CDR3 is CASSLVGDEQYF. DNA for the CDR3: TGCGCCAGCAGCCTCGTGGGGGACGAGCAGTACTTC.

The chain employs TRBV29-1 and TRBJ1-4; D is unclear. The germline V and J ends were trimmed by 0 bases and 0 bases, with 5 bases remaining between them. CDR1 SQVTM and CDR2 ANQGSEA come from the germline V gene. CDR3 length equals 14 residues. CDR3 DNA: TGCAGCGTTGAAGATACGGCAACTAATGAAAAACTGTTTTTT. Protein: CSVEDTATNEKLFF.

The rearrangement uses TRBV6-6 and TRBJ2-7, with D perhaps matching TRBD2 (5 bases). The CDR3 has 13 amino acids. V was trimmed by 2 bases and J by 7 bases, leaving 12 bases between them. CDR1 MNHNY and CDR2 SVGAGI come from the germline V gene (reference sequence). The CDR3 loop reads CASSYNDPGEQYF. The DNA for the CDR3 is TGTGCCAGCAGTTACAACGACCCGGGAGAGCAGTACTTC.

This clone was recorded once. The V and J genes are TRBV27 and TRBJ2-7, with D unresolved. The CDR3 has 13 amino acids. V was shortened by 8 bases and J by 3 bases, with 14 bases between the two germline ends. Germline V gene lookup returns CDR1 MNHEY and CDR2 SMNVEV (reference sequence). CDR3 DNA: TGTGCCAGCGCATTCCGGGCGCGCTACGAGCAGTACTTC. Its translation is CASAFRARYEQYF.

This clone was detected once. The sample has other DNA sequences that encode this CDR3 too. CDR3 bases: TGTGCCAGCAGCCAAGAAGGCGGACTGAACACTGAAGCTTTCTTT. Residues: CASSQEGGLNTEAFF. The chain joins TRBV4-2 to TRBJ1-1; D remains ambiguous. Germline lookup yields CDR1 LGHNA and CDR2 YNFKEQ. The V end was cut by 0 bases, the J end by 0 bases, with 8 bases between. This CDR3 contains 15 residues.

V usage is TRBV19 and J usage is TRBJ1-2; no clear D gene. The CDR3 spans 14 residues. With 5 bases removed from V and 0 bases from J, the gap between germline ends came to 10 bases. Germline loops: CDR1 LNHDA, CDR2 SQIVND (reference sequence). CDR3 sequence (DNA): TGTGCCAGTAGTTTCGACATTACTAACTATGGCTACACCTTC. Protein product: CASSFDITNYGYTF.

The chain links TRBV10-1 to TRBJ2-4; unclear D gene. Germline CDR1 and CDR2: WNHNN and SYGVQD (reference sequence). The length of the CDR3 is 14 residues. V dropped 3 bases and J dropped 2 bases, with 8 bases sitting between them. The CDR3 protein is CASSDPETKNIQYF. CDR3 nucleotide sequence: TGCGCCAGCAGTGACCCCGAAACCAAAAACATTCAGTACTTC.

About this clone itself: The junction differs from germline at one of its ends, possibly a read error. Additional DNA sequences in this sample encode the identical CDR3. The chain joins TRBV7-9 to TRBJ1-5; TRBD1 is a possible D gene (6 bases). The germline V gene encodes CDR1 SEHNR and CDR2 FQNEAQ (reference sequence). This CDR3 has 14 amino acids. The CDR3 loop reads CASSLAGGNQPQHF. In DNA form, the CDR3 reads TGTGCCAGCAGCCTAGCAGGGGGCAATCAGCCCCAGCATTTT.

The genes are TRBV4-1 and TRBJ2-5, with 8 nucleotides matching TRBD1. Germline V gene data show CDR1 as MGHRA and CDR2 as YSYEKL. The V segment lost 0 bases and the J segment 5 bases; nucleotides outside the gene matches: 8. The CDR3 is 16 amino acids. The CDR3 protein is CASSQEGHRTGETQYF. The CDR3 DNA follows: TGCGCCAGCAGCCAAGAAGGGCATCGGACAGGGGAGACCCAGTACTTC.

This clone was seen only a few times. Within the sample, other DNA sequences also encode this same CDR3. This sequence joins TRBV4-1 and TRBJ1-6, with 8 nucleotides matching TRBD1. CDR3 length equals 15 residues. V lost 1 base and J lost 7; bases outside the gene matches: 3. The V gene's germline CDR1 is MGHRA and CDR2 YSYEKL. CDR3 coding DNA: TGCGCCAGCAGCCAAGGGACAGGGAACAATTCACCCCTCCACTTT. It specifies CASSQGTGNNSPLHF.

V gene TRBV5-1 combines with J gene TRBJ2-7; unclear D gene. The CDR3 has 13 amino acids. The germline V gene encodes CDR1 SGHRS and CDR2 YFSETQ. Trimming took off 0 bases at V and 6 bases at J, with 10 bases between the two ends. The CDR3 sequence: CASSLGPMGEQYF. In DNA form, the CDR3 reads TGCGCCAGCAGCTTGGGTCCCATGGGCGAGCAGTACTTC. Combining the CDR3 with reference TRBV5-1 and TRBJ2-7 gives the whole variable domain KAGVTQTPRYLIKTRGQQVTLSCSPISGHRSVSWYQQTPGQGLQFLFEYFSETQRNKGNFPGRFSGRQFSNSRSEMNVSTLELGDSALYLCASSLGPMGEQYFGPGTRLTVT.